This record looks at one TCR beta chain sequence and its context. This sample was included in a study of cytomegalovirus exposure and HLA in healthy donors. Germline CDR1 MDHEN, CDR2 SYDVKM. CDR3 length: 15 residues. The V and J ends lost 5 bases and 5 bases, in that order; junction bases with no gene match: 6. Primers: 60 Vbeta forward and 13 Jbeta reverse. Assay: immunoSEQ multiplex PCR; the TCRdb copy retains only in-frame clones and omits some. Of fewer than 150,000 clones listed, 60% to 85% are singletons. The TCR originated in a man in his forties in good health and CMV-seropositive. Sequenced input: PBMCs. This chain connects TRBV28 to TRBJ1-4; 9 nucleotides match TRBD1. The CDR3 DNA reads as TGTGCCAGCAGTACTACCGGGACAGGGAATGAAAAACTGTTTTTT. This codes for CASSTTGTGNEKLFF. Full variable domain (outside the CDR3, taken from reference TRBV28 and TRBJ1-4): DVKVTQSSRYLVKRTGEKVFLECVQDMDHENMFWYRQDPGLGLRLIYFSYDVKMKEKGDIPEGYSVSREKKERFSLILESASTNQTSMYLCASSTTGTGNEKLFFGSGTQLSVL.